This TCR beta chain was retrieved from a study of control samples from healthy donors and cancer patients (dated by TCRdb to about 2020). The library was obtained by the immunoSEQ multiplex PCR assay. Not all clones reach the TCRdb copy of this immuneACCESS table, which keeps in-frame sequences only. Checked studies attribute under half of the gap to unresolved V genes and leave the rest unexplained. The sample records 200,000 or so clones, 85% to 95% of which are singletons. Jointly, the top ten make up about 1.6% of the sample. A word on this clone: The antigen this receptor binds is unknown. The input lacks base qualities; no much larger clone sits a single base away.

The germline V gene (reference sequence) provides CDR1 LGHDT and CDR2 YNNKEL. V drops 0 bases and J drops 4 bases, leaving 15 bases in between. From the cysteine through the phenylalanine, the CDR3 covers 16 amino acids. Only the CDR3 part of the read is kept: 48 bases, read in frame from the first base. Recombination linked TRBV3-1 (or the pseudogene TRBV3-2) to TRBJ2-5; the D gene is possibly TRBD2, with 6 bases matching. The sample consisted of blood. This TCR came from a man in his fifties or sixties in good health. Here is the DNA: TGTGCCAGCAGCCAAGAAATGGGACTTTCAGCAGAGACCCAGTACTTC. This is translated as CASSQEMGLSAETQYF.